This TCR beta chain was sequenced for a study of Graves' ophthalmopathy and Graves' hyperthyroidism (dated by TCRdb to the late 2010s). For the wider study: Peripheral blood samples were taken at the time of initial diagnosis, before any treatment was given. To tell Graves' ophthalmopathy apart from Graves' hyperthyroidism, and to predict which patients would progress to ophthalmopathy, the study relied on TCR beta repertoire signatures. The approximately 100 discovery patients were randomly divided into training and test sets at a 7:3 ratio. An independent validation cohort comprised 18 hyperthyroidism patients and roughly 15 patients who later progressed from hyperthyroidism to ophthalmopathy. In roughly 6 hyperthyroidism patients, the T-cell repertoire of thyroid tissue was compared with the T-cell repertoire of blood. In total, 135 blood samples were TCR-sequenced: some 43 ophthalmopathy, under 80 hyperthyroidism and about 17 hyperthyroidism-to-ophthalmopathy patients. After sampling, hyperthyroidism patients received methimazole starting at 30 mg daily, and ophthalmopathy patients received high-dose intravenous methylprednisolone. To explore V-J signatures that separate ophthalmopathy from hyperthyroidism, a discovery set of 95 to 100 patients was enrolled, consisting of more than 40 with ophthalmopathy and roughly 59 with stable hyperthyroidism. Study-wide conclusions, independent of this receptor: Ophthalmopathy was separated from stable hyperthyroidism by the 13-signature model with just under 90% sensitivity and around 81% specificity in cross-validation and with 80%/75% in the test set. Most expanded thyroid clonotypes with a frequency above 0.001 also appeared in blood, which suggests that blood repertoires may reflect the immune response in the thyroid. No statistical method was used to set the sample size in advance, and the investigators knew which group each participant was assigned to. In validation, the model predicted ophthalmopathy progression with about 70% sensitivity and about 73% specificity; fewer than 15 predicted patients were CT-confirmed with GO in a median of about 6.2 months.

This clonotype was seen repeatedly, ten times or more. It lacks a known antigen. Per-base quality was not reported, and no clone a single base away is much larger than it. In the germline V gene, CDR1 corresponds to MNHEY and CDR2 to SVGEGT. A distance of 13 bases separates the germline ends of V and J, which lose 6 bases and 2 bases respectively. The CDR3 runs 14 residues from the cysteine to the phenylalanine. The read is trimmed to its CDR3 DNA, 42 bases read in frame from base 1. The ophthalmopathy patients had moderately to severely active disease, with a Clinical Activity Score of 3 or higher, a NOSPECS grade of 4 or higher, and a disease duration of less than 3 months. Patients with other autoimmune diseases, uncontrolled infections, pregnancy or lactation were excluded from the study. Clinical symptoms, serum thyroxine, TRAb, thyroid ultrasound and orbital computed tomography were used for diagnosis. Using Ficoll-Paque density gradient centrifugation, PBMCs were isolated from 9.5 to 10 ml of fresh peripheral blood. Total RNA was extracted with Trizol reagent and quality-checked on an Agilent 2100 Bioanalyzer.

For repertoire sequencing, the TCR beta CDR3 regions were amplified from RNA transcripts. The first round of RT-PCR was done with HTBI primers and the Qiagen OneStep RT-PCR kit, and was followed by a second round of multiplex PCR, then size selection and purification. Sequencing of the libraries was carried out on an Illumina HiSeq2000 in paired-end mode with 100 bp reads. In the paper's pipeline: SOAPnuke was used for read processing, and reads with adapters, uncalled bases, a mean Phred below 15, or no exact constant-primer or identifier match were discarded. High-quality paired reads were merged with COPE v1.2.5. Each unique nucleotide sequence was defined as a clonotype, and clonotypes were aligned to IMGT TRB V, D and J references with MiTCR v1.1. The analysis was limited to V-J combinations with a frequency above 0.0001, which together covered more than 99% of repertoires. For each V-J combination, a TCR clonal expansion and chaos score was defined as the ratio of F50 clonal expansion to chaos observed in the TCRdist matrix. Welch's t-statistics and random forest were used to reduce features to about a dozen V-J combinations, which were fed into a naive Bayes classifier. The Morisita-Horn index was used to measure how similar the thyroid and blood repertoires were. TCRdb reanalyzed the raw reads on its own, using fastp at Q25 for trimming and MiXCR for clone calling, and kept in-frame beta chains. Rows are unified per CDR3 protein, each entry keeping the most common DNA and genes. TCRdb assigned the V and J calls; the authors' analysis was not used. The sample table records around 470,000 distinct CDR3 sequences; 13% to 15% of these occur just once. Roughly 9.8% of the sample comes from the top ten.

The TCR comes from a woman aged 25 to 39 with Graves' ophthalmopathy. Donor details come from another sample of the same person, matched by shared clones. This chain is built from TRBV6-2 or TRBV6-3 and TRBJ1-1, with no reliable assignment of the D segment. Material: blood. CDR3 sequence: CASRRPVGNTEAFF. The nucleotides are TGTGCCAGCAGAAGACCGGTGGGTAACACTGAAGCTTTCTTT.